A selection of T cell receptor beta chains follows, all from one sample in a study of blood T cell repertoires in COVID-19. The table came from immunoSEQ multiplex PCR; TCRdb's copy has only in-frame clones and leaves some out. The sample includes around 300,000 clones, over 85% seen only once; the top ten take 1.9%. Sequenced input: PBMCs or T cells enriched from blood (not recorded which). These receptor sequences come from a woman aged 55-70 years who had recovered from COVID-19. Both conserved end residues are part of each CDR3.

v_call | cdr3_aa
TRBV2 | CASKGQGALGYQPQHF
TRBV7-9 | CASTRYRESSYNEQFF
TRBV10-2 | CASSHMPKGGPSSYEQYF
TRBV24-1 | CATSGSWRGMSNEQFF
TRBV11-1 | CASSTGQWGETQYF
TRBV9 | CASSVASGTDTQYF
TRBV28 | CASSSRTSGSSEQYF
TRBV4-1 | CASSQPSGLASANEQFF
TRBV5-1 | CASSLDPGGNTEAFF
TRBV6-5 | CASRPPGNEKLFF
TRBV28 | CASSSTGTSRDTQYF
TRBV5-6 | CASFEMGRSSGNQPQHF
TRBV29-1 | CSVVPGSGNTIYF
TRBV2 | CASSAQDYEQYF
TRBV11-3 | CASRSGLAGLYEQYF
TRBV5-8 | CASSVQGAVIDTQYF
TRBV2 | CASSWTRAYEQYF
TRBV6-1 | CASSETGDTNEKLFF
TRBV19 | CASSPSRDRGLETQYF
TRBV9 | CASSSNRDRGYNEQFF
TRBV7-9 | CASSLVVRGYEQYF
TRBV7-6 | CASSTRLAGVYEQYF
TRBV10-3 | CAISEGLRGSEETQYF
TRBV30 | CAQNRDMNTEAFF
TRBV2 | CASMAFLFGGTSTDTQYF
TRBV3-1/TRBV3-2 | CASSQESDSNSPLHF
TRBV5-8 | CASSLVGHGWSTNEKLFF
TRBV13 | CASSFQAGNTEAFF
TRBV18 | CASSPPRGGRRTDTQYF
TRBV7-2 | CASSLAGQASSYNEQFF
TRBV27 | CASSSIRHDQETQYF
TRBV5-8 | CASSPLGRATDEQFF
TRBV6-5 | CASEDRLNTEAFF
TRBV19 | CASSIDLSVAGELFF
TRBV6-9 | CASSYPGGSNSPLHF
TRBV7-3 | CASSLLGASSYNEQFF
TRBV6-6 | CASSYNSLTDTQYF
TRBV5-6 | CASSFRSTGEPQHF
TRBV19 | CASSDPGQGNTEAFF
TRBV19 | CASSISSGYNEQFF
TRBV5-4 | CASSELAGAYNEQFF